The 15 T cell receptor beta chains below come from one sample, sequenced in a study of cytomegalovirus exposure and HLA in healthy donors. PCR was performed using 60 Vbeta and 13 Jbeta primers. Method: immunoSEQ multiplex PCR; TCRdb's copy keeps in-frame clones and lacks some. The sample shows about 160,000 clones, 70% of them seen only once. Sequencing input: PBMCs. These receptors were obtained from a young man in good health and CMV-seropositive.

This chain connects TRBV25-1 to TRBJ1-6; no reliable D call. Germline-derived CDR1 and CDR2 are MGHDK and SYGVNS. CDR3 length: 14 amino acids. The ends were cut back, 3 bases at V and 9 bases at J, with 12 bases in the middle. Written as DNA, the CDR3 is TGTGCCAGCAGTGACCCAGGCGCAGCTTCACCCCTCCACTTT. Encoded protein: CASSDPGAASPLHF.

V is TRBV7-8 and J is TRBJ2-2; 10 nucleotides agree with TRBD2. Losses at the gene ends were 0 bases for V and 9 bases for J; bases not matched to a gene: 1. This CDR3 has 14 residues. From germline, CDR1 is SGHVS and CDR2 FQNEAQ. The CDR3 is CASSLASGRWELFF. The CDR3 nucleotides read TGTGCCAGCAGCTTAGCTAGCGGGAGGTGGGAGCTGTTTTTT.

The chain employs TRBV11-3 and TRBJ2-1; 9 bases match TRBD2. Trimming removed 5 bases from V and 9 bases from J; junction bases left unmatched: 11. This CDR3 has 15 amino acids. Germline CDR1 SGHNT, CDR2 YENEEA. The CDR3 DNA reads TGTGCCAGCAGCCCACTCGGGACTAGCATCACTGAGCAGTTCTTC. Translated, it gives CASSPLGTSITEQFF.

The table lists this clone with a few counts. The genes are TRBV15 and TRBJ1-5; tentatively, D is TRBD1 (5 bases). The CDR3 sequence is 15 residues long. Trimming removed 1 base at V and 7 bases at J, with 14 bases between. Germline V gives CDR1 LNHNV, CDR2 YYDKDF (reference sequence). CDR3 in DNA: TGTGCCACCAGCAGAGGATCTGACAGCGTACAGCCCCAGCATTTT. This sequence encodes CATSRGSDSVQPQHF.

The sample holds many counts of this clone. V and J are TRBV6-1 and TRBJ1-5; D remains unclear. Trimming cost V 3 bases and J 3 bases, with 6 bases left between them. The CDR3 has 13 residues. CDR1 and CDR2 from the germline V gene are MNHNS and SASEGT. Here the CDR3 reads CASSDTNNQPQHF. The CDR3 DNA sequence: TGTGCCAGCAGTGACACTAACAATCAGCCCCAGCATTTT.

This clone occurred a few times. The chain employs TRBV30 and TRBJ1-2, with 7 bases aligning to TRBD1. This CDR3 region has 15 residues. V was clipped by 2 bases and J by 5 bases; unmatched bases: 11. Germline CDR1 is GTSNPN and CDR2 is SVGIG (reference sequence). CDR3 bases: TGTGCCTGGAGTCCGTTGGACAGGCAGGGGTATGGCTACACCTTC. Its translation is CAWSPLDRQGYGYTF.

The chain joins TRBV7-9 to TRBJ2-1, with D maybe TRBD1 (5 bases). Trimming took 5 bases from V and 6 from J, leaving 20 bases between them. The germline V gene has CDR1 SEHNR and CDR2 FQNEAQ (reference sequence). The CDR3 contains 16 residues. The CDR3 sequence is CASSTPKGVKGNEQFF. CDR3 nucleotide sequence: TGTGCCAGCAGCACGCCCAAAGGGGTAAAGGGCAATGAGCAGTTCTTC.

This clone turned up a few times. The chain employs TRBV4-2 and TRBJ1-1, with D unresolved. Germline assignment: CDR1 LGHNA and CDR2 YNFKEQ. Trimming removed 1 base at V and 4 bases at J, with 13 bases between. The CDR3 totals 15 residues. The CDR3 DNA follows: TGTGCCAGCAGCCAAGGAACTCACAGCCTCACTGAAGCTTTCTTT. Its protein product is CASSQGTHSLTEAFF.

J is TRBJ2-1 and V is TRBV6-5; 8 positions match TRBD2. The CDR3 contains 13 residues. Germline assignment: CDR1 MNHEY and CDR2 SVGAGI. The V and J ends lost 5 bases and 6 bases, in that order; junction bases with no gene match: 3. Here the CDR3 reads CASSRLARNEQFF. The CDR3 DNA is TGTGCCAGCAGTCGACTAGCGCGCAATGAGCAGTTCTTC.

This clone was seen a few times. The J gene is TRBJ2-1, the V gene TRBV29-1, with 10 positions matching TRBD1. V lost 6 bases, J lost 9 bases, and 11 bases stayed unmatched. Germline CDR1 is SQVTM and CDR2 is ANQGSEA. This CDR3 contains 14 residues. As DNA, the CDR3 is TGCAGCGTCGCGCCGGGACAGGGGAGGAGTGAGCAGTTCTTC. Amino acid sequence: CSVAPGQGRSEQFF.

This chain uses TRBV29-1 with TRBJ1-2; D is uncertain. The germline V and J ends were trimmed by 3 bases and 4 bases, with 3 bases remaining between them. The germline CDR1 and CDR2 sequences are SQVTM and ANQGSEA. The CDR3 is 10 residues long. DNA of the CDR3: TGCAGCGTTGACAGCTATGGCTACACCTTC. Translating it yields CSVDSYGYTF.

This chain connects TRBV6-6 to TRBJ2-3; 11 positions agree with TRBD1. This CDR3 has 16 residues. V was pared by 6 bases and J by 3 bases, with 8 bases of the junction left unmatched. CDR1 and CDR2 (germline): MNHNY, SVGAGI (reference sequence). Here the CDR3 reads CASRRTGTGGTDTQYF. CDR3 coding DNA: TGTGCCAGCAGACGAACCGGGACAGGGGGAACAGATACGCAGTATTTT.

This clone has more than one count but fewer than ten. This chain links TRBV5-4 with TRBJ2-3; D may be TRBD2 (7 bases). The CDR3 has 18 residues. V was shortened by 4 bases and J by 3 bases, with 24 bases between the two germline ends. Per germline, CDR1 SGHNT and CDR2 YYREEE (reference sequence). DNA of the CDR3: TGTGCCAGCAGCCCGGGACGAGCCTTGGGGGGGGCGACAGATACGCAGTATTTT. This gives the protein CASSPGRALGGATDTQYF.

This clone turned up a few times. The V call is TRBV12-5, the J call TRBJ2-2; 10 bases agree with TRBD1. Germline loops: CDR1 LGHNT, CDR2 FRNRAP. The CDR3 contains 15 residues. V shed 6 bases and J 5 bases; nucleotides not matched to a gene: 6. CDR3 region: CASGSGTGATGELFF. The DNA for the CDR3 is TGTGCTAGTGGATCCGGGACAGGGGCTACCGGGGAGCTGTTTTTT.

A single count supports this clone. DNA for the CDR3: TGTGCCAGCAGCTTAGATCGGCGGGGGGGTGGCGAGCAGTACGTC. This gives the protein CASSLDRRGGGEQYV. The chain has TRBV11-2 and TRBJ2-7; 9 bases agree with TRBD2. The V gene's germline CDR1 is SGHAT and CDR2 FQNNGV. The CDR3 extends over 15 amino acids. After removal of 0 bases from V and 6 bases from J, the junction contained 6 bases not matched to a gene.